The rows below give T cell receptor beta chains drawn from one sample of a study of OX40 agonist ivuxolimab in advanced cancers. The table came from immunoSEQ multiplex PCR; TCRdb's copy has only in-frame clones and leaves some out. The repertoire has around 80,000 clones, around 80% of them found once; the top ten carry 5.5% to 8.5%. The sequencing here drew on CD4+ or CD8+ T cells sorted from blood, taken in a trial of the OX40 agonist ivuxolimab. The source of these receptors is an adult with an advanced solid tumor such as melanoma, head and neck, liver or kidney cancer. CDR3s include the opening cysteine and the closing phenylalanine or tryptophan. D genes are given only for firm matches. Size tells how often a clone was seen (once, few, many) or the class of an expanded clone, and some rows leave it out.

clone size	V gene	CDR3 length	J gene	D gene	CDR3 protein	CDR3 DNA
NA	TRBV11-1	13	TRBJ1-5	NA	CASSLGLDQPQHF	TGTGCCAGCAGCTTAGGACTAGATCAGCCCCAGCATTTT
NA	TRBV7-6	16	TRBJ2-2	TRBD2	CASSPRTSGVTGELFF	TGTGCCAGCAGCCCTCGGACTAGCGGGGTCACCGGGGAGCTGTTTTTT
NA	TRBV27	12	TRBJ1-6	NA	CASRNGASPLHF	TGTGCCAGCAGGAATGGAGCTTCACCCCTCCACTTT
NA	TRBV10-3	15	TRBJ2-3	NA	CAISGGQERGDTQYF	TGTGCCATCAGTGGCGGGCAGGAGAGGGGAGATACGCAGTATTTT
NA	TRBV9	20	TRBJ2-2	TRBD2	CASSEPRSGGQQKNTGELFF	TGTGCCAGCAGCGAGCCCCGGTCGGGGGGTCAACAAAAGAACACCGGGGAGCTGTTTTTT
NA	TRBV28	15	TRBJ2-4	TRBD2	CAMSAGGRAKNIQYF	TGTGCCATGTCAGCGGGGGGGCGGGCCAAAAACATTCAGTACTTC
NA	TRBV23-1	20	TRBJ2-3	TRBD1	CASSLPGEGQASHRPDTQYF	TGCGCCAGCAGTCTCCCGGGTGAGGGACAGGCTTCTCATCGCCCAGATACGCAGTATTTT
NA	TRBV27	13	TRBJ2-1	NA	CASSPTLGNEQFF	TGTGCCAGCAGTCCAACACTAGGGAATGAGCAGTTCTTC
NA	TRBV7-2	16	TRBJ2-2	TRBD2	CASSSPAGGFAGELFF	TGTGCCAGCAGCTCCCCAGCGGGAGGGTTTGCCGGGGAGCTGTTTTTT
NA	TRBV2	15	TRBJ1-4	NA	CASTDGGSTNEKLFF	TGTGCCAGCACCGACGGGGGATCAACTAATGAAAAACTGTTTTTT
NA	TRBV6-5	13	TRBJ1-5	NA	CASSYGRNQPQHF	TGTGCCAGCAGTTATGGGAGAAATCAGCCCCAGCATTTT
NA	TRBV7-2	15	TRBJ2-1	NA	CASSSRGTGRNEQFF	TGTGCCAGCAGCTCGCGCGGTACCGGCAGGAATGAGCAGTTCTTC
NA	TRBV15	15	TRBJ2-1	NA	CATSRDQSGGGTQFF	TGTGCCACCAGCAGAGATCAATCGGGAGGGGGCACGCAGTTCTTC
once	TRBV28	14	TRBJ1-6	TRBD1	CASSSYRGSSPLHF	TGTGCCAGCAGTTCTTACAGGGGAAGTTCACCCCTCCACTTT
NA	TRBV28	16	TRBJ1-6	TRBD1	CASSPPGGNYNSPLHF	TGTGCCAGCAGTCCCCCAGGGGGCAACTATAATTCACCCCTCCACTTT
NA	TRBV7-2	13	TRBJ1-1	NA	CASSLGSITEAFF	TGTGCCAGCAGCTTAGGCAGCATCACTGAAGCTTTCTTT
few	TRBV28	12	TRBJ2-3	NA	CASSREGDTQYF	TGTGCCAGCAGCCGCGAGGGGGATACGCAGTATTTT
few	TRBV5-4	17	TRBJ1-1	TRBD1	CASSLASGGAGNTEAFF	TGTGCCAGCAGCTTGGCGTCAGGGGGCGCAGGGAACACTGAAGCTTTCTTT
NA	TRBV5-8	15	TRBJ1-2	NA	CASSYLRDTLAGYTF	TGTGCCAGCAGCTACCTCCGGGACACCCTCGCTGGCTACACCTTC
NA	TRBV5-1	14	TRBJ2-3	TRBD2	CASRPGRGTDTQYF	TGCGCCAGCCGTCCGGGGAGGGGAACAGATACGCAGTATTTT
NA	TRBV7-6	12	TRBJ2-5	NA	CASSSRGETQYF	TGTGCCAGCAGCTCCCGGGGGGAGACCCAGTACTTC
NA	TRBV9	15	TRBJ2-2	NA	CASSVQRVGTGELFF	TGTGCCAGCAGCGTTCAGAGAGTCGGCACCGGGGAGCTGTTTTTT
NA	TRBV7-8	15	TRBJ2-1	TRBD1	CASSLGTGEINEQFF	TGTGCCAGCAGCTTAGGGACAGGGGAGATCAATGAGCAGTTCTTC
NA	TRBV18	13	TRBJ1-2	NA	CASSPAQEGGYTF	TGTGCCAGCTCACCGGCGCAGGAGGGGGGCTACACCTTC
NA	TRBV19	13	TRBJ2-7	NA	CASSIDAGAEQYF	TGTGCCAGTAGTATAGACGCGGGGGCCGAGCAGTACTTC
NA	TRBV7-6	13	TRBJ2-7	TRBD1	CASSHRGAYEQYF	TGTGCCAGCAGCCACAGGGGGGCCTACGAGCAGTACTTC
NA	TRBV13	15	TRBJ2-3	TRBD2	CASSPSGGSAGTQYF	TGTGCCAGCAGCCCTAGCGGGGGCTCCGCGGGTACGCAGTATTTT
NA	TRBV18	14	TRBJ2-2	TRBD2	CASSPRLAAGELFF	TGTGCCAGCTCACCCCGACTAGCGGCCGGGGAGCTGTTTTTT